This TCR beta chain is from a study of sequential checkpoint blockade in melanoma. Described treatment: randomized to nivolumab then ipilimumab (arm A) or the reverse (arm B). Live CD3+CD8+ CD19− CD56− cells were sorted from PBMCs. Trimming pared 5 bases from V and 4 bases from J, leaving 12 bases between. Germline CDR1 reads SGHTS; CDR2 reads YDEGEE. The CDR3 spans 13 residues. Sequenced by immunoSEQ multiplex PCR; TCRdb stores in-frame clones only, minus some. Here the sample spans roughly 20,000 clones, roughly 80% being singletons. This chain uses TRBV5-8 with TRBJ1-1; no clear D. Sample: CD8+ T cells sorted from blood (inferred from file names), taken from a patient given nivolumab and ipilimumab in sequence. This sequence originates from a human donor with melanoma. CDR3 nucleotide sequence: TGTGCCAGCAGGGAGGGTTTTGTCACTGAAGCTTTCTTT. This codes for CASREGFVTEAFF.